Given below is one T cell receptor (beta chain) in context. Germline values: CDR1 MNHEY, CDR2 SVGAGI. The CDR3 sequence is 15 residues long. After removal of 4 bases from V and 11 bases from J, the junction contained 9 bases not matched to a gene. The data stem from a study of technical replicates of blood from several donors. Sequenced by immunoSEQ multiplex PCR; TCRdb stores in-frame clones only, minus some. There are 80,000 or so clones in the sample; 96% occur only once, and around 0.2% lies in the top ten. Sample: T cells isolated from PBMCs. The TCR comes from a human donor in good health. The V call is TRBV6-5, the J call TRBJ2-3; 13 bases are shared with TRBD2. For the CDR3, the DNA is TGTGCCAGCAGTTCCTACGGGACTAGCGGGAACAAGCAGTATTTT. Encoded protein: CASSSYGTSGNKQYF.